Shown below are 11 T cell receptor beta chains from a single sample sequenced in a study of blood T cell repertoires in COVID-19. The method was immunoSEQ multiplex PCR; TCRdb's version includes in-frame clones alone and lacks a portion of them. The sample comprises fewer than 250,000 clones, 89% of which are singletons, and approximately 8.1% rests with the top ten. The sequenced material came from PBMCs or T cells enriched from blood (not recorded which). These receptors were obtained from a woman between 18 and 30 years old who had recovered from COVID-19.

V is TRBV27 and J is TRBJ1-1, with 8 bases aligning to TRBD1. This CDR3 contains 16 residues. The V gene end was trimmed by 7 bases and the J gene end by 2 bases; junction bases not matched to a gene: 12. Per the germline V gene, CDR1 is MNHEY and CDR2 is SMNVEV (reference sequence). The CDR3 region has the DNA TGTGCCAGCACCCCAGGTACGGGACAGGATAACACTGAAGCTTTCTTT. It specifies CASTPGTGQDNTEAFF.

V usage is TRBV30 and J usage is TRBJ1-5, with D uncertain. CDR3 length: 15 amino acids. Per the germline V gene, CDR1 is GTSNPN and CDR2 is SVGIG (reference sequence). V dropped 0 bases and J dropped 0 bases, with 9 bases sitting between them. This chain's CDR3 is CAWSVKRDSNQPQHF. The CDR3 region has the DNA TGTGCCTGGAGTGTAAAGCGGGATAGCAATCAGCCCCAGCATTTT.

The V gene is TRBV28, the J gene TRBJ2-5, with no clear D. The CDR3 sequence is 13 residues long. The V gene lost 7 bases and the J gene lost 2 bases, with 11 bases spanning the gap. The germline V gene has CDR1 MDHEN and CDR2 SYDVKM. As DNA, the CDR3 is TGTGCCAGCAAGAACGGCGGACAAGAGACCCAGTACTTC. The encoded protein is CASKNGGQETQYF.

The chain is built from TRBV9 and TRBJ1-4; maybe TRBD1 (6 bases). The V end was cut by 3 bases, the J end by 6 bases, with 12 bases between. The CDR3 spans 14 residues. Per the germline V gene, CDR1 is SGDLS and CDR2 is YYNGEE. The CDR3 DNA sequence: TGTGCCAGCAGCGGGACAGACGTACATGAAAAACTGTTTTTT. The encoded protein is CASSGTDVHEKLFF.

The gene calls are TRBV7-9 and TRBJ1-1; TRBD1 agrees at 7 bases. CDR3 length: 14 amino acids. Germline loops: CDR1 SEHNR, CDR2 FQNEAQ (reference sequence). The V and J ends lost 2 bases and 1 base, in that order; junction bases with no gene match: 1. CDR3 protein: CASSLTGANTEAFF. In nucleotides, the CDR3 is TGTGCCAGCAGCTTAACAGGGGCGAACACTGAAGCTTTCTTT.

This chain joins TRBV3-1 (or the pseudogene TRBV3-2) and TRBJ2-7; 8 nucleotides line up with TRBD1. The CDR3 has 14 amino acids. Trimming took 0 bases from V and 4 from J; bases not matched to a gene: 2. Germline V gives CDR1 LGHDT, CDR2 YNNKEL (reference sequence). The CDR3 nucleotides read TGTGCCAGCAGCCAAGATGACAGGGGATACGAGCAGTACTTC. It translates to CASSQDDRGYEQYF.

V and J are TRBV28 and TRBJ1-2; TRBD1 aligns across 7 bases. The V segment lost 6 bases and the J segment 4 bases; nucleotides outside the gene matches: 8. Looked up from germline, CDR1 is MDHEN and CDR2 is SYDVKM. The CDR3 totals 14 residues. CDR3 bases: TGTGCCAGCAGGACTTACAGGGGAAGCTATGGCTACACCTTC. It encodes CASRTYRGSYGYTF.

The rearrangement joins TRBV5-1 to TRBJ2-3; 8 bases line up with TRBD1. Germline CDR1 is SGHRS and CDR2 is YFSETQ. V lost 4 bases to trimming and J lost 0 bases; unmatched junction nucleotides: 4. This CDR3 has 15 residues. The CDR3: CASSQDRGSTDTQYF. The CDR3 DNA sequence: TGCGCCAGCAGCCAAGACAGGGGTAGCACAGATACGCAGTATTTT.

The chain couples TRBV2 to TRBJ1-1, with 8 nucleotides matching TRBD1. With V trimmed by 8 bases and J by 5 bases, 7 bases remained unmatched. The CDR3 consists of 13 residues. In germline, CDR1 is SNHLY, CDR2 FYNNEI. CDR3 sequence: CASRLDRATEAFF. DNA of the CDR3: TGTGCCAGCCGCCTGGACAGGGCAACTGAAGCTTTCTTT.

The chain uses TRBV6-5 and TRBJ1-2, with TRBD1 matching 7 bases. This CDR3 is 13 amino acids long. J gave up 8 bases and V 9 bases, and 12 bases lay outside the gene matches. The V gene's germline CDR1 is MNHEY and CDR2 SVGAGI. CDR3 sequence: CASAGQEAWGYTF. CDR3 coding DNA: TGTGCCAGTGCCGGACAGGAAGCATGGGGCTACACCTTC.

CDR3 residues: CASARGLDNEQFF. The DNA of the CDR3 is TGTGCCAGCGCCAGGGGTCTTGATAATGAGCAGTTCTTC. V usage is TRBV12-3 or TRBV12-4 and J usage is TRBJ2-1; possibly TRBD1 for D (6 bases). V lost 8 bases to trimming and J lost 7 bases, with 15 bases between them. The length of the CDR3 is 13 residues.